Below, 12 T cell receptor beta chains from the same sample are listed, as sequenced in a study. TCRdb used MiXCR to reprocess the 5' RACE reads, holding one entry per CDR3 protein. The sample carries under 35,000 distinct CDR3 sequences, roughly 26% recorded once. Sequenced: naive CD4+ T cells sorted from a lymph node. Noted subset: naive CD4+ T cells, CD4+CD45RA+CD25-. These receptors came from a female donor with breast cancer.

The V and J genes are TRBV6-5 and TRBJ2-5, with D perhaps being TRBD1 or TRBD2 (6 bases each). The CDR3 spans 18 residues. The germline CDR1 and CDR2 sequences are MNHEY and SVGAGI. The germline V and J ends were trimmed by 4 bases and 1 base, with 22 bases remaining between them. The CDR3 region has the DNA TGTGCCAGCAGTTCGAGGGGGGAAGAGGGTCAATTCCAAGAGACCCAGTACTTC. Amino acid sequence: CASSSRGEEGQFQETQYF.

This clonotype was detected a few times. The chain has TRBV6-2 or TRBV6-3 and TRBJ1-5; D uncertain. This CDR3 has 14 amino acids. V lost 0 bases and J 8 bases, leaving 11 bases between the germline ends. CDR1 MNHEY and CDR2 SVGEGT come from the germline V gene. CDR3 in amino acids: CASSYSPGSKPQHF. CDR3 DNA: TGTGCCAGCAGTTACTCTCCAGGTTCGAAGCCCCAGCATTTT.

This clonotype was observed a handful of times. The gene calls are TRBV7-3 and TRBJ1-1, with 11 bases identical to TRBD1. Germline values: CDR1 SGHTA, CDR2 FQGTGA. With V trimmed by 1 base and J by 4 bases, 8 bases remained unmatched. This CDR3 is 17 amino acids long. DNA of the CDR3: TGTGCCAGCAGCTTAAAGCCCCCCGGGACAGGGGGCACTGAAGCTTTCTTT. This codes for CASSLKPPGTGGTEAFF.

Only a few counts were recorded for this clonotype. The chain carries TRBV5-1 and TRBJ2-3; the D call may be TRBD1 or TRBD2 (5 bases each). The length of the CDR3 is 15 residues. Germline loops: CDR1 SGHRS, CDR2 YFSETQ. V lost 6 bases and J 0 bases, leaving 14 bases between the germline ends. The CDR3 loop reads CASTLGRYSTDTQYF. The CDR3 DNA follows: TGCGCCAGCACCCTGGGACGGTATAGCACAGATACGCAGTATTTT.

This clonotype appeared a few times. The rearrangement links TRBV6-6 to TRBJ2-2; TRBD1 matches at 9 bases. The germline CDR1 and CDR2 sequences are MNHNY and SVGAGI (reference sequence). J lost 5 bases, V lost 0 bases, and 10 bases had no gene match. The CDR3 extends over 18 amino acids. The CDR3 bases are TGTGCCAGCAGTTACTCTACCGAGACAGGGGGACATACCGGGGAGCTGTTTTTT. Its translation: CASSYSTETGGHTGELFF.

CDR3 nucleotides: TGTGCCAGCAGCTTAGGACACCGCACAGATACGCAGTATTTT. Amino acids: CASSLGHRTDTQYF. V and J are TRBV11-3 and TRBJ2-3; D uncertain. The V end lost 1 base, the J end lost 1 base, and 6 bases lay between the germline ends. CDR1 and CDR2 from the germline V gene are SGHNT and YENEEA. The CDR3 spans 14 residues.

Ten or more counts support this clonotype. The chain has TRBV20-1 and TRBJ2-5; TRBD2 matches 8 bases. This CDR3 has 12 amino acids. Germline lookup yields CDR1 DFQATT and CDR2 SNEGSKA (reference sequence). This chain's CDR3 is CVWSGGSETQYF. The CDR3 DNA is TGCGTCTGGTCGGGAGGGAGCGAGACCCAGTACTTC.

The chain uses TRBV7-9 and TRBJ2-7; no firm D call. Germline CDR1 is SEHNR and CDR2 is FQNEAQ (reference sequence). The ends were cut back, 5 bases at V and 6 bases at J, with 11 bases in the middle. The CDR3 sequence is 12 residues long. CDR3 loop: CASSQRAFEQYF. The DNA of the CDR3 is TGTGCCAGCAGCCAACGGGCATTCGAGCAGTACTTC.

This clonotype was detected only a few times. The V and J genes are TRBV7-9 and TRBJ2-5; no clear D. The ends were cut back, 2 bases at V and 4 bases at J, with 8 bases in the middle. The CDR3 has 13 amino acids. CDR1 is SEHNR, CDR2 FQNEAQ, per germline (reference sequence). The CDR3 spells CASSLTPAETQYF. CDR3 nucleotide sequence: TGTGCCAGCAGCTTAACCCCCGCAGAGACCCAGTACTTC.

J is TRBJ2-5 and V is TRBV9; TRBD2 might be the D (5 bases). CDR3 size: 14 residues. Trimming pared 0 bases from V and 3 bases from J, leaving 9 bases between. Germline CDR1 reads SGDLS; CDR2 reads YYNGEE. The CDR3 loop is CASSVAWGEETQYF. The CDR3 bases are TGTGCCAGCAGCGTAGCTTGGGGAGAAGAGACCCAGTACTTC. Variable domain in full (rest from reference TRBV9 and TRBJ2-5): DSGVTQTPKHLITATGQRVTLRCSPRSGDLSVYWYQQSLDQGLQFLIQYYNGEERAKGNILERFSAQQFPDLHSELNLSSLELGDSALYFCASSVAWGEETQYFGPGTRLLVL.

This clonotype was seen repeatedly, ten times or more. The chain carries TRBV27 and TRBJ2-5; maybe TRBD1 (5 bases). V shed 5 bases and J shed 10 bases, with 23 bases lying between them. CDR1 MNHEY and CDR2 SMNVEV come from the germline V gene (reference sequence). The CDR3 is made up of 15 amino acids. The CDR3 spells CASSQNYDRTNYQYF. CDR3 nucleotide sequence: TGTGCCAGCAGTCAAAACTACGACAGAACCAATTACCAGTACTTC.

Of note for this clonotype: This may arise from a read error, as a much more abundant clone is one base away. This chain uses TRBV4-3 with TRBJ2-2, with unresolved D. This CDR3 has 16 residues. CDR1 is LGHNA, CDR2 YSLEER, per germline. CDR3 loop: CASGQAWGSWTGELFF. CDR3 in DNA: TGCGCCAGCGGCCAAGCATGGGGTTCTTGGACCGGGGAGCTGTTTTTT.